This TCR beta chain comes out of a study of T cell changes during pregnancy in multiple sclerosis. CDR3 length: 14 residues. CDR1 is PRHDT and CDR2 is FYEKMQ in the germline V gene (reference sequence). Trimming removed 3 bases from V and 5 bases from J; junction bases left unmatched: 7. Here immunoSEQ multiplex PCR was the method, and the copy in TCRdb shows in-frame clones only, minus some. Among about 100,000 clones listed, around nine tenths were seen once. The genes are TRBV13 and TRBJ2-7, with 7 bases fitting TRBD1. The sequence came from a female donor with multiple sclerosis, enrolled in a pregnancy study. This material consisted of peripheral blood, taken in the second trimester of pregnancy. CDR3 DNA: TGTGCCAGCAGCTTTCGGGACAGACGGCACGAGCAGTACTTC. This codes for CASSFRDRRHEQYF.